The sequence of this TCR beta chain was determined in a study of T cell responses to AZD1222 COVID-19 vaccine. This CDR3 is 13 amino acids long. Germline assignment: CDR1 SEHNR and CDR2 FQNEAQ (reference sequence). Concerning this clone: Its antigen is undetermined.

Sequencing used immunoSEQ multiplex PCR; TCRdb keeps in-frame clones, though not all of them. The sample lists under 150,000 clones, 90% to 95% seen once, with roughly 5% in the top ten. Study-wide points: There were mostly white British donors and more females than males, and clonal diversity was possibly underestimated. All repertoire sampling was performed exclusively after the peak T cell response. Spike-spanning, vaccine-associated CD4 TCRs were dominant at 160-218 and 743-854.

This TCR derives from an adult in good health. The V and J genes are TRBV7-9 and TRBJ1-6; weak D call: TRBD1 (5 bases). Sequencing was performed on peripheral blood, taken on day 0 of AZD1222 vaccination. The DNA for the CDR3 is TGTGTGTGGGGAGGGGAAAATAATTCACCCCTCCACTTT. This translates into CVWGGENNSPLHF.